Below are 18 T cell receptor beta chains sequenced from a single sample in a study of T cells in Graves' hyperthyroidism and ophthalmopathy. Amplification of TCR beta CDR3 regions used RNA as the template. HTBI primers were used for first-round RT-PCR of the TCR CDR3. TCRdb ran MiXCR on the multiplex PCR reads and lists one entry per CDR3 protein. The sample contains 450,000 to 650,000 distinct CDR3 sequences, about 15% of which appear only once. Sequenced: blood. The receptors derive from a woman younger than 30 with Graves' ophthalmopathy.

In its sample, this clonotype was seen many times. This sequence joins TRBV7-8 and TRBJ2-7, with D possibly TRBD2 on 6 matching bases. The germline gives CDR1 SGHVS, CDR2 FQNEAQ. Between the trimmed V and J ends, which lost 1 base and 2 bases, there was a span of 12 bases. CDR3 length: 15 residues. The CDR3 spells CASSLGSGDAYEQYF. The DNA for the CDR3 is TGTGCCAGCAGCTTAGGCTCGGGGGACGCCTACGAGCAGTACTTC. Combining the CDR3 with reference TRBV7-8 and TRBJ2-7 gives the whole variable domain GAGVSQSPRYKVAKRGQDVALRCDPISGHVSLFWYQQALGQGPEFLTYFQNEAQLDKSGLPSDRFFAERPEGSVSTLKIQRTQQEDSAVYLCASSLGSGDAYEQYFGPGTRLTVT.

CDR3 nucleotide sequence: TGTGCCAGCAGCTTATCCCGGGACAGGGGCTACCCGAACACTGAAGCTTTCTTT. Protein: CASSLSRDRGYPNTEAFF. The chain couples TRBV11-2 to TRBJ1-1, with 10 positions matching TRBD1. The CDR3 has 18 residues. The germline V gene encodes CDR1 SGHAT and CDR2 FQNNGV. V was clipped by 2 bases and J by 1 base; unmatched bases: 10.

In nucleotides, the CDR3 is TGTGCCAGCAGTGACTCGTCTAGCGGGGGGGCAGATACGCAGTATTTT. Encoded protein: CASSDSSSGGADTQYF. The rearrangement links TRBV6-4 to TRBJ2-3; 12 bases fit TRBD2. The germline V gene has CDR1 MRHNA and CDR2 SNTAGT. V lost 0 bases, J lost 4 bases, and 2 bases stayed unmatched. This CDR3 has 16 residues.

The chain links TRBV11-2 to TRBJ1-1, with TRBD1 matching 8 bases. CDR1 is SGHAT and CDR2 is FQNNGV in the germline V gene. CDR3 length: 15 residues. V trimming: 6 bases; J trimming: 4 bases; junction bases outside the gene matches: 10. As DNA, the CDR3 is TGTGCCAGCAGAGCAGGGGGCAGGGGCGGCACTGAAGCTTTCTTT. This translates into CASRAGGRGGTEAFF.

This clonotype came up many times. The chain carries TRBV28 and TRBJ1-5, with D unclear. CDR3 length equals 12 residues. CDR1 is MDHEN, CDR2 SYDVKM, per germline. V lost 5 bases and J 4 bases, leaving 6 bases between the germline ends. CDR3 sequence reads: CASSPPNQPQHF. The CDR3 DNA sequence: TGTGCCAGCAGTCCCCCTAATCAGCCCCAGCATTTT.

The sample holds a few counts of this clonotype. The CDR3 bases are TGTGCCAGCAGCGATAGCGACACCTCTTACAATGAGCAGTTCTTC. This codes for CASSDSDTSYNEQFF. This chain links TRBV3-1 with TRBJ2-1; tentatively, D is TRBD2 (5 bases). Germline V lookup: CDR1 LGHDT, CDR2 YNNKEL (reference sequence). CDR3 length: 15 residues. Trimming left V 5 bases short and J 4 bases short, with 15 bases between.

This clonotype was seen many times. The chain joins TRBV18 to TRBJ1-5; weak D call: TRBD1 (6 bases). CDR1 KGHSH and CDR2 LQKENI come from the germline V gene. The CDR3 covers 15 residues. Trimming cost V 5 bases and J 0 bases, with 11 bases left between them. The CDR3, as DNA: TGTGCCAGCTCAGACAGGCGATTTAGCAATCAGCCCCAGCATTTT. Protein: CASSDRRFSNQPQHF.

There are a few counts of this clonotype. The chain couples TRBV15 to TRBJ1-1; D ambiguous. This CDR3 is built from 14 residues. CDR1 is LNHNV and CDR2 is YYDKDF in the germline V gene (reference sequence). V lost 5 bases and J 5 bases, leaving 15 bases between the germline ends. The CDR3 region is CATSSRRLGTEAFF. CDR3 sequence (DNA): TGTGCCACCAGCTCCAGGCGCCTTGGGACTGAAGCTTTCTTT.

This clonotype was detected ten times or more. V is TRBV3-1 and J is TRBJ1-1; TRBD1 is a possible D gene (5 bases). Germline V CDR1 and CDR2: LGHDT, YNNKEL (reference sequence). The CDR3 has 15 residues. Trimming pared 0 bases from V and 1 base from J, leaving 9 bases between. The CDR3 DNA reads as TGTGCCAGCAGCCAAGAAAACACAGGGAACACTGAAGCTTTCTTT. Amino acid sequence: CASSQENTGNTEAFF.

This clonotype was counted between two and nine times. CDR3 coding DNA: TGTGCCAGCAGTTTCCAGGTCTCGAACTATGGCTACACCTTC. Its protein product is CASSFQVSNYGYTF. The chain links TRBV28 to TRBJ1-2; the D is unclear. This CDR3 is built from 14 residues. Trimming removed 3 bases at V and 2 bases at J, with 10 bases between. From germline, CDR1 is MDHEN and CDR2 SYDVKM.

In this sample, this clonotype turned up a few times. The chain joins TRBV30 to TRBJ1-5; TRBD1 matches 7 bases. The CDR3 is made up of 13 amino acids. Germline CDR1 GTSNPN, CDR2 SVGIG (reference sequence). V was clipped by 5 bases and J by 7 bases; unmatched bases: 8. CDR3 amino acids: CAWAGGGQQPQHF. For the CDR3, the DNA is TGTGCCTGGGCAGGGGGGGGACAACAGCCCCAGCATTTT.

This clonotype was counted ten times or more. This chain links TRBV3-1 with TRBJ1-2; maybe TRBD1 (5 bases). Germline V gene lookup returns CDR1 LGHDT and CDR2 YNNKEL (reference sequence). Trimming shortened V by 0 bases and J by 6 bases, and 17 bases separated the two germline ends. There are 16 residues in the CDR3. CDR3 in DNA: TGTGCCAGCAGCCAAGATCTAGCGGCAGGGAGAGATGGCTACACCTTC. This codes for CASSQDLAAGRDGYTF.

This clonotype was seen a single time. The chain recombines TRBV14 with TRBJ1-6; D is undetermined. Trimming pared 6 bases from V and 0 bases from J, leaving 9 bases between. The CDR3 spans 15 residues. Germline V gene sequence: CDR1 SGHDN, CDR2 FVKESK. CDR3 sequence: CASRDGSSYNSPLHF. The CDR3 DNA follows: TGTGCCAGCAGGGACGGAAGCTCCTATAATTCACCCCTCCACTTT.

This clonotype was seen repeatedly, ten times or more. The chain employs TRBV5-6 and TRBJ2-5; the match to TRBD1 covers 7 bases. Germline V gene lookup returns CDR1 SGHDT and CDR2 YYEEEE. The CDR3 has 14 residues. The V segment lost 7 bases and the J segment 0 bases; nucleotides outside the gene matches: 6. CDR3 in amino acids: CASQQGLYQETQYF. The CDR3 nucleotides are TGTGCCAGCCAACAGGGGCTTTACCAAGAGACCCAGTACTTC. The complete variable domain, with remaining parts taken from reference TRBV5-6 and TRBJ2-5, reads DAGVTQSPTHLIKTRGQQVTLRCSPKSGHDTVSWYQQALGQGPQFIFQYYEEEERQRGNFPDRFSGHQFPNYSSELNVNALLLGDSALYLCASQQGLYQETQYFGPGTRLLVL.

Many counts were recorded for this clonotype. The rearrangement uses TRBV11-2 and TRBJ1-2, with 7 bases aligning to TRBD1. The CDR3 is 14 residues long. With V trimmed by 5 bases and J by 0 bases, 3 bases remained unmatched. CDR1 and CDR2 from the germline V gene are SGHAT and FQNNGV. CDR3 nucleotides: TGTGCCAGCAGCCTGGGACAGTCTAACTATGGCTACACCTTC. Protein product: CASSLGQSNYGYTF.

This clonotype was counted once. Possible read error: a much larger clone is one base away. V and J are TRBV15 and TRBJ2-7, with D perhaps TRBD1 or TRBD2 (5 bases each). Germline lookup yields CDR1 LNHNV and CDR2 YYDKDF (reference sequence). The CDR3 is 13 residues long. With 11 bases removed from V and 3 bases from J, the gap between germline ends came to 17 bases. CDR3 sequence: CAVRDRSYYEQYF. Here the CDR3 DNA reads TGTGCCGTCCGGGACCGCAGCTACTACGAGCAGTACTTC.

This clonotype has a handful of counts. As DNA, the CDR3 is TGTGCCAGCAAAATTGGACAGGTACTATTCAATGAGCAGTTCTTC. Translating gives CASKIGQVLFNEQFF. The chain employs TRBV12-3 or TRBV12-4 and TRBJ2-1; 7 bases fit TRBD1. The J segment lost 6 bases and the V segment lost 7 bases, leaving 12 bases of the junction unmatched. This CDR3 spans 15 amino acids.

At least ten counts were recorded for this clonotype. The CDR3 nucleotides read TGCGCCAGCAGCGTAATGACTTGGGGCACTGAAGCTTTCTTT. Its protein product is CASSVMTWGTEAFF. V gene TRBV5-1 combines with J gene TRBJ1-1; D unresolved. CDR1 is SGHRS and CDR2 is YFSETQ in the germline V gene. V was cut by 4 bases and J by 4 bases, with 14 bases left in between. CDR3 length equals 14 residues.